This TCR beta chain was profiled in a study of human T cells and chemical hapten exposure. One entry per CDR3 protein, called by TCRdb with MiXCR from the 5' RACE reads. The sample includes about 110,000 distinct CDR3 sequences, approximately 19% of them seen just once. Whole blood that had not been fractionated was the source of extracted total RNA. Trimming removed 2 bases from V and 0 bases from J; junction bases left unmatched: 6. The CDR3 loop spans 15 amino acids. Germline V gene data show CDR1 as GTSNPN and CDR2 as SVGIG (reference sequence). This clonotype was found many times. This TCR was recovered from a human donor in good health. The chain links TRBV30 to TRBJ1-1, with 7 bases identical to TRBD1. CDR3 protein: CAWSTRTGVNTEAFF. In nucleotides, the CDR3 is TGTGCCTGGAGTACTCGTACAGGGGTGAACACTGAAGCTTTCTTT.